This T cell receptor (beta chain) was identified in a study of cytomegalovirus exposure and HLA in healthy donors. Study background: The approximately 120 validation repertoires, a later analysis reported, used the same platform as the 666 first-cohort repertoires.

General observations from the study: There were under 200 TCR beta chains listed as cytomegalovirus-associated.

For this clone: Antigen: not known.

Sequencing was performed with immunoSEQ multiplex PCR; in TCRdb, only in-frame clones are kept and a portion is missing. The sample holds about 200,000 clones, around 83% seen once. Germline CDR1 reads SQVTM; CDR2 reads ANQGSEA. CDR3 length: 12 amino acids. Trimming removed 4 bases from V and 3 bases from J, with 10 bases in between. Sequences were obtained from PBMCs. The clonotype was recovered from a woman in her 30s in good health and CMV-seropositive. This sequence joins TRBV29-1 and TRBJ2-7; TRBD1 is a possible D gene (5 bases). The CDR3 loop reads CSVGQGGYEQYF. CDR3 nucleotide sequence: TGCAGCGTTGGCCAGGGTGGCTACGAGCAGTACTTC.